This TCR beta chain was recorded in a study of HIV-infected patients and healthy controls (dated by TCRdb to the mid-2010s). For the study in its entirety: After three months of therapy, CD4 counts in about 85% of the 16 patients increased to a modest but significant degree while remaining below normal ranges. The CD4:CD8 ratio rose slightly, whereas CD8 counts showed no consistent shift during early therapy. An undetectable viral load was attained by 11 of 16 patients by the second bleed and by all patients after a further year of therapy. Relative to controls, total CDR3 counts per chain did not differ significantly, and patients lacked overall T-cell lymphocytopenia. The study asked whether deep sequencing of the TCR repertoire from small blood samples of HIV patients could detect immune perturbation and reconstitution. The investigation overall reported the following: Healthy controls shared more CDR3s between individuals than HIV+ patients, by Jaccard index and by count of highly shared sequences. In the samples, alpha-beta chain pairing was left undetermined. Unequal numbers of distinct sequences between patients and controls complicated comparisons, and size-matching overweighted rare events from HIV-infected data. Slight age and sex profile differences between the study cohorts did not explain the observed diversity differences. Oligoclonality may be reflected in the significantly higher mean Gini indices of HIV-infected repertoires compared with controls. Only sixteen HIV-infected individuals were processed, which the authors considered a major limit on how widely the findings apply. MAIT cell alpha-chain CDR3s were present at high frequency in healthy controls but severely depleted in HIV+ repertoires. In size-matched repertoire data, the apparent post-therapy recovery of the Gini index in HIV-infected patients was not replicated. During therapy, a significant decrease in frequency was seen for HIV-associated CDR3s, whereas no significant change was found for CMV-associated CDR3s, although most of them became more frequent. Sequencing depth was restricted by the use of whole blood, which also prevented the dynamics of distinct T-cell subpopulations from being separated. Compared with controls, HIV-infected patients showed significantly different mean usage of eight alpha and eight beta V genes. The study did not determine donor HLA types. Healthy control repertoires showed roughly threefold more distinct CDR3s and higher Shannon diversity than untreated HIV+ repertoires.

Using SuperScript III with primers targeting the alpha and beta constant regions, around 530 ng of RNA was reverse transcribed. Separate libraries for the alpha and beta chains were generated through chain-specific third strand synthesis that incorporated multiplexing indices. In the protocol, all rearrangements within a chain were amplified with a single primer pair so that primer bias was avoided, and molecular barcodes were added to each cDNA molecule. The SP2 sequencing primer site and a random hexamer were carried on a 5' RACE adapter, to which purified cDNA was joined by T4 RNA Ligase 1. Second strand synthesis was performed with Phusion polymerase and primed from the SP2 site, and slow temperature ramps were applied to favor optimal annealing. Joined together, two random hexamer sequences that had both been added before amplification formed the 12-nucleotide barcode of each molecule. P5 and P7 adapter elements plus a second index were added in a short first PCR, which was followed by a roughly 24-cycle amplification PCR with P5s and P7 primers. A total of 25 to 30 PCR cycles were applied to the libraries, which were quantified on a Qubit, sized on a Bioanalyzer, and diluted to about 4 nM. Normalized libraries were sequenced on an Illumina MiSeq with 2 x 250 paired-end kits. Reverse transcription reactions underwent purification over MinElute columns, with elution into 9 to 10 ul Tris-Cl. Adapter ligations ran for around 20 hours at 16 degrees C and were afterwards cleaned with AMPure XP beads at a 1:1 ratio. In the authors' own workflow: Demultiplexed FASTQ files were processed with a modified Decombinator by which V, J, insert and barcode information was output. Sequences that shared a barcode but differed from the dominant sequence were treated as errors and discarded, and barcodes were clustered at Levenshtein distance 3 and counted to estimate the original cDNA molecules. For downstream analyses, the R packages ineq, vegan, igraph and RCytoscape were used, along with IMGT nomenclature and CDR3 definitions. To avoid skew from clonal expansion, each TCR was counted once, and V gene usage was computed over distinct sequences. Whenever two unique CDR3 amino acid sequences within a donor differed by a single Levenshtein edit, similarity networks linked them. The authors compiled published HIV-specific CDR3s (about 100 alpha, several hundred beta) and CMV-specific CDR3s (about 14 alpha, 253 beta) and searched for them in the repertoires. Lower sequence numbers were not the cause of the decreased diversity in patients, as random subsampling to size-matched repertoires showed. The raw public reads went through TCRdb reprocessing: fastp at Q25, MiXCR clone calling, in-frame beta chains kept. Records with the same CDR3 protein are collapsed into one entry carrying the most frequent genes and DNA. V and J calls and clone size were set by TCRdb, not the authors. This sample holds nearly 7,500 distinct CDR3 sequences; over 8.5% were observed only once. The ten largest clonotypes hold over 15% of the sample.

Whole blood was used without cell fractionation, so the repertoire reflected all unsorted peripheral T cells. A 2.5 ml sample of peripheral blood was drawn into Tempus tubes for RNA extraction. HIV-infected adults not yet given antiretroviral therapy and scheduled to start treatment were recruited, and the first sixteen eligible patients underwent processing. Patients were deemed ineligible for enrollment if they had febrile or AIDS-related illness, tumors, hepatitis B or C coinfection, immunomodulatory therapy, recent vaccination or treatment interruptions. Residual genomic DNA was removed with the TURBO-DNase kit and globin mRNA was depleted with GLOBINclear. Pretreatment blood was drawn from HIV-infected patients immediately prior to the initiation of antiretroviral therapy. This clonotype was seen many times. Which antigen it targets is not known. The input lacks base qualities; no much larger clone sits a single base away.

The CDR3 runs 16 amino acids, cysteine and phenylalanine included. Here the CDR3 DNA is all that survives: 48 bases in frame from base 1. At the junction V is shortened by 3 bases and J by 0 bases, with 14 bases in between. Reading the germline V gene (reference sequence) gives CDR1 GTSNPN and CDR2 SVGIG. This clonotype was obtained from an adult with HIV infection. The sample was blood, taken before antiretroviral therapy. This sequence uses TRBV30 and TRBJ2-2; a confident D gene designation cannot be given. The DNA is as follows: TGTGCCTGGAGAGGCCGACCGCTGACGAACACCGGGGAGCTGTTTTTT. Translation gives CAWRGRPLTNTGELFF.